This is a list of T cell receptor beta chains from one sample in a study of cytomegalovirus exposure and HLA in healthy donors. Sequencing used immunoSEQ multiplex PCR; TCRdb keeps in-frame clones, though not all of them. The data show over 150,000 clones, more than 80% seen once. The specimen sequenced was PBMCs. The receptors come from a woman younger than 30 in good health and CMV-seropositive. Both conserved end residues are part of each CDR3. D genes are given only for firm matches. Rows may omit the clone size; those that give it use once, few, many or a size class.

DNA,CDR3,size,V,J,D
TGTGCCAGCAGCCATCCGGGACAGGGGGCCCGGGACACTGAAGCTTTCTTT,CASSHPGQGARDTEAFF,NA,TRBV4-2,TRBJ1-1,TRBD1
TGTGCCAGTAGTTCCAGGGGGGACGGCACGGATACGCAGTATTTT,CASSSRGDGTDTQYF,NA,TRBV19,TRBJ2-3,NA
TGTGCCAGCTCAACATCCCGACAGGGTTGGGCAGATACGCAGTATTTT,CASSTSRQGWADTQYF,NA,TRBV18,TRBJ2-3,TRBD1
TGTGCCAGCAGCCCCCGCGCAGGACAGGGCTACGAGCAGTACTTC,CASSPRAGQGYEQYF,NA,TRBV7-2,TRBJ2-7,TRBD1
TGTGCCAGCAGTTCCGGGCAGCCCGGGGTCGGCTACACCTTC,CASSSGQPGVGYTF,NA,TRBV6-5,TRBJ1-2,NA
TGCGCCAGCAGCTTTTCCAGGATTACTAGCACAGATACGCAGTATTTT,CASSFSRITSTDTQYF,NA,TRBV5-1,TRBJ2-3,NA
TGTGCCAGCAGTTTCAGGAGGAACTATGGCTACACCTTC,CASSFRRNYGYTF,NA,TRBV27,TRBJ1-2,NA
TGTGCCACCTGGGGCGAGCTACGGAACACCGGGGAGCTGTTTTTT,CATWGELRNTGELFF,NA,TRBV5-4,TRBJ2-2,NA
TGTGCCAGCAGTTACTCCGGGGGGCGTGGGGAGCTGTTTTTT,CASSYSGGRGELFF,NA,TRBV6-5,TRBJ2-2,NA
TGTGCCAGCAGCCCGGGACAGCGAACGGAGAAGCTGTTTTTT,CASSPGQRTEKLFF,once,TRBV11-3,TRBJ2-2,TRBD1
TGTGCCAGCAGGACACTAGCGAGTGAAGAGACCCAGTACTTC,CASRTLASEETQYF,NA,TRBV2,TRBJ2-5,TRBD2
TGTGCCAGCAGCGGGACTAGCAATGAGCAGTTCTTC,CASSGTSNEQFF,NA,TRBV9,TRBJ2-1,TRBD2
TGTGCCAGCAGCTCAGGTGGACTGGGGACTTATGGCTACACCTTC,CASSSGGLGTYGYTF,NA,TRBV11-2,TRBJ1-2,NA
TGTGCCAGCAGCTTCCCGGCAGGTAACACCGGGGAGCTGTTTTTT,CASSFPAGNTGELFF,NA,TRBV5-4,TRBJ2-2,NA
TGTGCCAGCAGCCCATCTAGCGTATGGCAATCCTACAATGAGCAGTTCTTC,CASSPSSVWQSYNEQFF,NA,TRBV7-2,TRBJ2-1,NA
TGTGCCAGTAGTATCAAGGGGGCGAAGAACACTGAAGCTTTCTTT,CASSIKGAKNTEAFF,NA,TRBV19,TRBJ1-1,TRBD1
TGCGCCAGCAGCCAAGATGAGTGGCAGGGGCTACGAATTGACTATGGCTACACCTTC,CASSQDEWQGLRIDYGYTF,NA,TRBV4-1,TRBJ1-2,NA
TGTGCCAGCAGCTTAACAGGGAACGGGCATGGCTACACCTTC,CASSLTGNGHGYTF,few,TRBV7-9,TRBJ1-2,NA
TGTGCCAGCAGTTTTCTGACTAGCGGGGGAAGCACAGATACGCAGTATTTT,CASSFLTSGGSTDTQYF,NA,TRBV27,TRBJ2-3,TRBD2
TGTGCCAGCTCACCAGGACTAGCGGGGGGCTCTTCCTACGAGCAGTACTTC,CASSPGLAGGSSYEQYF,NA,TRBV18,TRBJ2-7,TRBD2
TGCGCCAGCAACCTAGCGGGAGGCGAGCAGTACTTC,CASNLAGGEQYF,NA,TRBV5-1,TRBJ2-7,TRBD2
TGTGCCAGCAGCTTGGACCCCGACAGGGGGGCTTTCTTT,CASSLDPDRGAFF,NA,TRBV7-6,TRBJ1-1,TRBD1
TGTGCCAGCTGGACAGGGGGTAGCACAGATACGCAGTATTTT,CASWTGGSTDTQYF,NA,TRBV2,TRBJ2-3,TRBD1
TGTGCCAGCAGCTCAGGGTCCGGGAGGGCGATTGGTGAGCAGTTCTTC,CASSSGSGRAIGEQFF,once,TRBV7-2,TRBJ2-1,TRBD2
TGTGCCAGCAGCTTATCCGTACGTGGAGGTGAAGCTTTCTTT,CASSLSVRGGEAFF,NA,TRBV28,TRBJ1-1,NA
TGTGCCAGTAGTGGCTCCGGGACAGGGGTGAACAATGAGCAGTTCTTC,CASSGSGTGVNNEQFF,once,TRBV19,TRBJ2-1,TRBD1
TGTGCCAGCAGCAATACAGTGAACACTGAAGCTTTCTTT,CASSNTVNTEAFF,NA,TRBV5-4,TRBJ1-1,NA
TGCGCCAGCAGCTTGGAAGGCCAGGGGTTTAACTATGGCTACACCTTC,CASSLEGQGFNYGYTF,NA,TRBV5-1,TRBJ1-2,NA
TGTGCCAGCAGTGTCCGGACATCCTACGAGCAGTACTTC,CASSVRTSYEQYF,few,TRBV6-1,TRBJ2-7,NA
TGTGCCAGCAGCTTAGGACAGAACTACGAGCAGTACTTC,CASSLGQNYEQYF,NA,TRBV5-8,TRBJ2-7,NA
TGTGCTAGTGGTTTGCTGGAGGGGGCTAGAACTGAAGCTTTCTTT,CASGLLEGARTEAFF,once,TRBV12-5,TRBJ1-1,TRBD1
TGTGCCAGCAGCTTAGGAGGGACAGGGAACACCGGGGAGCTGTTTTTT,CASSLGGTGNTGELFF,NA,TRBV7-2,TRBJ2-2,TRBD1
TGTGCCAGCAGGGTACTAGCGGGAGCGGTCCCTGGCACAGATACGCAGTATTTT,CASRVLAGAVPGTDTQYF,NA,TRBV28,TRBJ2-3,TRBD2
TGTGCCAGCAGCCCCGATCCGGGGGGTACTAGCACAGATACGCAGTATTTT,CASSPDPGGTSTDTQYF,NA,TRBV9,TRBJ2-3,TRBD2
TGTGCCAGCAGTTATAGGAACAGACAGCCCAGTTATGGCTACACCTTC,CASSYRNRQPSYGYTF,NA,TRBV6-5,TRBJ1-2,NA
TGTGCCAGCCGGTTTGGGGCAGGGGTGAACAATGAGCAGTTCTTC,CASRFGAGVNNEQFF,NA,TRBV6-1,TRBJ2-1,NA
TGTGCCAGCCATACCGTGGGGGGGCAGGGGGCGGCAGGCTACACCTTC,CASHTVGGQGAAGYTF,NA,TRBV4-2,TRBJ1-2,TRBD1
TGTGCCAGCTCACCGAGAGGGATAGCAACTAATGAAAAACTGTTTTTT,CASSPRGIATNEKLFF,NA,TRBV18,TRBJ1-4,NA
TGTGCCAGCAGTTCCCAGGGGCGGGAGGCTTTCTTT,CASSSQGREAFF,NA,TRBV28,TRBJ1-1,NA
TGTGCCAGCTCTCTCTCCTACGAGCAGTACTTC,CASSLSYEQYF,NA,TRBV18,TRBJ2-7,NA
TGTGCCAGCAGTTCCGGACTAGCGGGGAGCTACAATGAGCAGTTCTTC,CASSSGLAGSYNEQFF,NA,TRBV7-6,TRBJ2-1,TRBD2